The 19 T cell receptor beta chains below were found in one sample sequenced in a study of shared clonotypes between healthy human individuals. The method was immunoSEQ multiplex PCR; TCRdb's version includes in-frame clones alone and lacks a portion of them. The table has approximately 470,000 clones, about 85% seen once. Sequencing input: PBMCs. The origin of the receptors is a woman aged 40 to 49 in good health. Some clones in this sample may be carry-over from other donors' samples.

The V call is TRBV27, the J call TRBJ2-7, with TRBD2 matching 7 bases. Per the germline V gene, CDR1 is MNHEY and CDR2 is SMNVEV (reference sequence). The junction had 9 bases not matched to a gene; V was cut back by 5 bases and J by 2 bases. The CDR3 contains 15 residues. The CDR3 DNA follows: TGTGCCAGCAGTGGCATTGGGGGGAGGGCCTACGAGCAGTACTTC. As protein: CASSGIGGRAYEQYF.

Regarding this clone: A much larger clone differs from this one at a single base, so this may be a read error. The chain recombines TRBV7-3 with TRBJ2-1; 8 nucleotides line up with TRBD2. Germline CDR1 is SGHTA and CDR2 is FQGTGA. Germline trimming cut 5 bases from V and 6 bases from J; bases unmatched to any gene: 3. CDR3 size: 13 residues. The CDR3 DNA reads TGTGCCAGCAGCAATAGCGGGGCCAATGAGCAGTTCTTC. This gives the protein CASSNSGANEQFF. Together with reference TRBV7-3 and TRBJ2-1, the CDR3 gives the full variable domain: GAGVSQTPSNKVTEKGKYVELRCDPISGHTALYWYRQSLGQGPEFLIYFQGTGAADDSGLPNDRFFAVRPEGSVSTLKIQRTERGDSAVYLCASSNSGANEQFFGPGTRLTVL.

The chain has TRBV7-3 and TRBJ2-3; 11 bases map to TRBD2. J gave up 2 bases and V 5 bases, and 18 bases lay outside the gene matches. Germline V gene lookup returns CDR1 SGHTA and CDR2 FQGTGA. The CDR3 spans 20 residues. The CDR3 reads CASSATRRSPSGGLTDTQYF. CDR3 sequence (DNA): TGTGCCAGCAGCGCAACCAGACGATCCCCTAGCGGGGGGCTCACAGATACGCAGTATTTT.

The table lists this clone with a count of one. The J gene is TRBJ1-1, the V gene TRBV30, with a possible D match to TRBD1 (5 bases). V was trimmed by 2 bases and J by 2 bases, leaving 12 bases between them. CDR1 GTSNPN and CDR2 SVGIG come from the germline V gene (reference sequence). This CDR3 has 14 residues. The CDR3 DNA reads TGTGCCTGGAGTATGGGACCGATAAACACTGAAGCTTTCTTT. Amino acids: CAWSMGPINTEAFF.

This clone appeared once. The chain is built from TRBV25-1 and TRBJ2-1; 8 nucleotides agree with TRBD1. The CDR3 has 15 amino acids. J was trimmed by 5 bases and V by 4 bases; bases with no gene match: 7. The germline gives CDR1 MGHDK, CDR2 SYGVNS. CDR3 sequence: CASSGQGRRDNEQFF. CDR3 in DNA: TGTGCCAGCAGTGGACAGGGGAGGAGGGACAATGAGCAGTTCTTC. The full variable domain, completed using reference TRBV25-1 and TRBJ2-1, is EADIYQTPRYLVIGTGKKITLECSQTMGHDKMYWYQQDPGMELHLIHYSYGVNSTEKGDLSSESTVSRIRTEHFPLTLESARPSHTSQYLCASSGQGRRDNEQFFGPGTRLTVL.

Many counts were recorded for this clone. Different DNA sequences within this sample yield the same CDR3. The chain's CDR3 is CASSGTGETQYF. Here the CDR3 DNA reads TGTGCCAGCAGCGGAACAGGGGAGACCCAGTACTTC. The gene calls are TRBV2 and TRBJ2-5; D is perhaps TRBD1 (6 bases). The germline CDR1 and CDR2 sequences are SNHLY and FYNNEI. Trimming cost V 6 bases and J 5 bases, with 10 bases left between them. This CDR3 region has 12 residues.

This rearrangement joins TRBV19 to TRBJ2-7; D is unclear. Trimming took off 2 bases at V and 0 bases at J, with 8 bases between the two ends. The CDR3 loop spans 14 amino acids. CDR1 is LNHDA, CDR2 SQIVND, per germline (reference sequence). The CDR3 DNA reads TGTGCCAGTAGTATAACGGGTAGCTCCTACGAGCAGTACTTC. Residues: CASSITGSSYEQYF.

The V gene is TRBV27, the J gene TRBJ2-1, with D uncertain. Germline CDR1 and CDR2: MNHEY and SMNVEV (reference sequence). This CDR3 is 19 amino acids long. Trimming pared 7 bases from V and 0 bases from J, leaving 25 bases between. The CDR3 DNA is TGTGCCAGCATCCACTCCTCGCCCGCCCTTGACACCTCCTACAATGAGCAGTTCTTC. Translation: CASIHSSPALDTSYNEQFF.

In its sample, this clone was seen a few times. This likely reflects a read error, since a far larger clone is one base away. The sample contains more than one DNA sequence encoding this CDR3. V gene TRBV6-1 combines with J gene TRBJ2-2; D gene ambiguous. From germline, CDR1 is MNHNS and CDR2 SASEGT. V was shortened by 3 bases and J by 5 bases, with 16 bases between the two germline ends. The CDR3 consists of 16 residues. CDR3 sequence reads: CASSEGAALHTGELFF. Written as DNA, the CDR3 is TGTGCCAGCAGTGAGGGTGCAGCTCTACATACCGGGGAGCTGTTTTTT.

This clone occurred a few times. The CDR3 is CASSLALGADQPQHF. The DNA for the CDR3 is TGCGCCAGCAGCTTGGCGTTGGGGGCCGATCAGCCCCAGCATTTT. This chain connects TRBV5-1 to TRBJ1-5, with D possibly TRBD1 on 6 matching bases. Germline values: CDR1 SGHRS, CDR2 YFSETQ. This CDR3 region has 15 residues. With 0 bases removed from V and 5 bases from J, the gap between germline ends came to 12 bases.

This clone occurred once. A far larger clone is off by one base, so a read error is likely. V gene TRBV29-1 combines with J gene TRBJ1-2; the match to TRBD1 covers 9 bases. Germline lookup yields CDR1 SQVTM and CDR2 ANQGSEA. The CDR3 covers 14 residues. V lost 0 bases, J lost 10 bases, and 9 bases stayed unmatched. CDR3 region: CSVEDRGTGNVYTF. The CDR3 nucleotides read TGCAGCGTTGAAGATCGGGGGACAGGGAATGTCTACACCTTC.

This clone has a handful of counts. This rearrangement joins TRBV7-2 to TRBJ2-7, with D tentatively TRBD2 (5 bases). Germline-derived CDR1 and CDR2 are SGHTA and FQGNSA. Deletions cut 1 base from V and 5 bases from J, with 24 bases between. This CDR3 is built from 18 residues. The CDR3 DNA sequence: TGTGCCAGCAGCTTAGGAGGGCTAGAGTTGGGTTGGGTAGACGAGCAGTACTTC. Translating it yields CASSLGGLELGWVDEQYF.

The rearrangement uses TRBV19 and TRBJ2-1; 12 nucleotides line up with TRBD2. CDR3 length: 20 amino acids. Germline V CDR1 and CDR2: LNHDA, SQIVND (reference sequence). The V and J ends lost 3 bases and 3 bases, in that order; junction bases with no gene match: 15. CDR3: CASSIYLPATSGSYYNEQFF. CDR3 DNA sequence: TGTGCCAGTAGTATTTACCTCCCAGCGACTAGCGGGAGTTACTACAATGAGCAGTTCTTC.

The chain employs TRBV29-1 and TRBJ2-3; 7 bases fit TRBD1. Per the germline V gene, CDR1 is SQVTM and CDR2 is ANQGSEA. V lost 5 bases, J lost 4 bases, and 6 bases stayed unmatched. The CDR3 consists of 13 residues. The CDR3 region has the DNA TGCAGCGTTCAACCCCAGGGGGCAGATACGCAGTATTTT. Residues: CSVQPQGADTQYF.

This chain joins TRBV7-3 and TRBJ2-1; D unresolved. This CDR3 contains 13 residues. The germline CDR1 and CDR2 sequences are SGHTA and FQGTGA. Trimming took 4 bases from V and 8 from J, leaving 12 bases between them. The CDR3 DNA reads TGTGCCAGCAGCTCCTCCACGACGGATGAGCAGTTCTTC. As protein: CASSSSTTDEQFF.

This chain joins TRBV28 and TRBJ1-1, with D unclear. The CDR3 runs to 12 residues. The germline CDR1 and CDR2 sequences are MDHEN and SYDVKM. V was cut by 6 bases and J by 4 bases, with 9 bases left in between. CDR3 residues: CASSPGVTEAFF. CDR3 coding DNA: TGTGCCAGCAGCCCCGGAGTCACTGAAGCTTTCTTT.

This clone turned up a few times. CDR3 DNA: TGTGCCAGCAGTGTTCGGGTCGCTCAGCCCCAGCATTTT. Residues: CASSVRVAQPQHF. V usage is TRBV2 and J usage is TRBJ1-5; D remains ambiguous. This CDR3 comprises 13 residues. V was clipped by 4 bases and J by 6 bases, with 10 bases between them. Germline CDR1 is SNHLY and CDR2 is FYNNEI.

This clone is a singleton in its sample. The gene calls are TRBV5-5 and TRBJ2-7; D is perhaps TRBD1 (5 bases). Deletions cut 3 bases from V and 2 bases from J, with 12 bases between. Germline V gene sequence: CDR1 SGHKS, CDR2 YYEKEE (reference sequence). This CDR3 is 14 amino acids long. This chain's CDR3 is CASSWSGPTYEQYF. In DNA form, the CDR3 reads TGTGCCAGCAGCTGGTCAGGGCCCACCTACGAGCAGTACTTC.

V gene TRBV10-3 combines with J gene TRBJ2-7; 13 bases are a match to TRBD2. The CDR3 contains 15 residues. J gave up 6 bases and V 10 bases, and 12 bases lay outside the gene matches. Germline V gene data show CDR1 as ENHRY and CDR2 as SYGVKD. Here the CDR3 reads CATAGTSGTSGEQYF. The CDR3 DNA sequence: TGTGCCACCGCAGGGACTAGCGGGACATCGGGCGAGCAGTACTTC.